This T cell receptor (beta chain) was sequenced during a study of regulatory T cells in long-lasting Graves disease. V lost 4 bases, J lost 0 bases, and 11 bases lay in between. CDR3 length equals 14 residues. The germline gives CDR1 SGHKS, CDR2 YYEKEE (reference sequence). Time point noted: newly diagnosed GD, antithyroid drugs for less than 3 months. The TCR library was made from RNA that had been extracted from PBMCs in TRIzol. Arm-PCR of CDR3 regions with iRepertoire HTBI primers generated TCR beta libraries. TCRdb reanalysed the multiplex PCR reads using MiXCR and keeps one entry per CDR3 protein. This sample has 550,000 to 600,000 distinct CDR3 sequences, with around 16% found just once. These data also formed part of another study, on T cells in Graves' hyperthyroidism and ophthalmopathy. That paper states: HTBI primers drove first-round RT-PCR of the TCR CDR3. A model of 13 V-J features distinguished ophthalmopathy from stable hyperthyroidism.

This sequence originates from a man younger than 30 with Graves disease. V is TRBV5-5 and J is TRBJ2-7; D unclear. The sequencing here drew on peripheral blood mononuclear cells (PBMCs), taken at new diagnosis, from a patient treated with antithyroid drugs. The CDR3 is CASSPRTLSYEQYF. CDR3 in DNA: TGTGCCAGCAGCCCTCGGACCCTCTCCTACGAGCAGTACTTC.